A single sample is the source of the 26 T cell receptor beta chains below, sequenced in a study of breast tumors, draining lymph nodes, adjacent tissues. Breast cancer patients provided tissue from their axillary draining lymph nodes. TCRdb reprocessed the multiplex PCR reads with MiXCR, giving one entry per CDR3 protein. The data show approximately 170,000 distinct CDR3 sequences, with 30% to 35% seen just once and approximately 4.3% held by the top ten. The specimen was axillary lymph node tissue. These receptors were obtained from a female donor with breast cancer. Some clones in this sample may be carry-over from other donors' samples.

This clonotype was recorded many times. The rearrangement links TRBV29-1 to TRBJ2-3; D unclear. CDR1 and CDR2 (germline): SQVTM, ANQGSEA. The ends were cut back, 4 bases at V and 2 bases at J, with 7 bases in the middle. This CDR3 spans 12 amino acids. The CDR3 protein is CSVGQNTDTQYF. The DNA for the CDR3 is TGCAGCGTTGGGCAGAACACAGATACGCAGTATTTT.

Worth noting for this clonotype: The junction differs from germline at one of its ends, possibly a read error. The V call is TRBV9, the J call TRBJ2-1, with D possibly being TRBD1 or TRBD2 (5 bases each). There are 14 residues in the CDR3. CDR1 and CDR2 from the germline V gene are SGDLS and YYNGEE. In DNA form, the CDR3 reads TGTGCCAGCAGCGTAGGGGGGACGGGGAATGAGCAGTCCTTC. It codes for CASSVGGTGNEQSF.

In its sample, this clonotype was seen a few times. A much bigger clone sits one base away, suggesting this may be a read error. The chain joins TRBV14 to TRBJ2-5; 9 bases line up with TRBD1. This CDR3 is 15 amino acids long. The germline V gene encodes CDR1 SGHDN and CDR2 FVKESK. CDR3 nucleotide sequence: TGTGCCAGCAGCCATCCGACAGGGGGTCGGGAGACCCCGTACTTC. This codes for CASSHPTGGRETPYF.

The V gene is TRBV24-1, the J gene TRBJ2-2, with 7 bases that match TRBD1. CDR3 length: 16 amino acids. V lost 5 bases and J lost 1; bases outside the gene matches: 6. CDR1 is KGHDR, CDR2 SFDVKD, per germline. The CDR3 spells CATSARRTGNTGELFF. The CDR3 DNA reads as TGTGCCACCAGTGCTAGGAGGACAGGGAACACCGGGGAGCTGTTTTTT.

Concerning this clonotype itself: One base away lies a much larger clone, so this may be a sequencing read error. The chain recombines TRBV12-3 or TRBV12-4 with TRBJ2-5; D uncertain. The CDR3 has 15 residues. The V gene lost 3 bases and the J gene lost 7 bases, with 18 bases spanning the gap. This CDR3 is CASSFGSQRVMTQYF. The CDR3 DNA follows: TGTGCCAGCAGTTTCGGTAGCCAACGGGTTATGACCCAGTACTTC.

In this sample, this clonotype turned up many times. The chain employs TRBV2 and TRBJ2-1; D remains unclear. Trimming removed 7 bases from V and 7 bases from J, with 8 bases in between. CDR3 length equals 11 residues. Germline values: CDR1 SNHLY, CDR2 FYNNEI. The CDR3 bases are TGTGCCAGCATAGGTCCGAATGAGCAGTTCTTC. It codes for CASIGPNEQFF.

This clonotype was seen at least ten times. This chain uses TRBV12-3 or TRBV12-4 with TRBJ2-3; D perhaps matches TRBD2 (5 bases). The CDR3 is made up of 12 amino acids. V was pared by 5 bases and J by 2 bases, with 5 bases between. This CDR3 reads CASSRDTDTQYF. CDR3 coding DNA: TGTGCCAGCAGTCGGGACACAGATACGCAGTATTTT.

This clonotype has at least ten counts. The chain combines TRBV5-1 with TRBJ2-1; TRBD2 matches 10 bases. Per the germline V gene, CDR1 is SGHRS and CDR2 is YFSETQ. V dropped 0 bases and J dropped 8; count of bases not matched to a gene: 8. CDR3 length: 16 amino acids. The chain's CDR3 is CASSLVGLAGADEQFF. CDR3 nucleotides: TGCGCCAGCAGCTTGGTTGGGCTAGCGGGGGCGGATGAGCAGTTCTTC.

Comment on this clonotype: No DNA is shown, since the ends of the CDR3 on it are uncertain; the CDR3 is the one TCRdb lists. The chain employs TRBV2 and TRBJ1-2; the table assigns TRBD1, which was not confirmed against the DNA. The CDR3 length equals 15 residues, ends included. Germline loops: CDR1 SNHLY, CDR2 FYNNEI. CDR3 sequence: CACSARDRWDLGYTF.

Of note for this clonotype: A much larger clone differs from this one at a single base, so this may be a read error. This chain connects TRBV12-3 or TRBV12-4 to TRBJ2-7, with D perhaps TRBD2 (5 bases). V lost 3 bases, J lost 3 bases, and 12 bases lay in between. This CDR3 is built from 14 residues. CDR3 protein: CASSFRGLVYEQYF. As DNA, the CDR3 is TGTGCCAGCAGTTTCAGAGGGCTTGTCTACGAGCAGTACTTC.

This clonotype has at least ten counts. This chain uses TRBV6-6 with TRBJ1-4; D not resolved. The CDR3 is made up of 15 amino acids. Germline V lookup: CDR1 MNHNY, CDR2 SVGAGI (reference sequence). V was clipped by 3 bases and J by 3 bases, with 11 bases between them. CDR3 coding DNA: TGTGCCAGCAGTTATTCCGCCTGGGCTAATGAAAAACTGTTTTTT. Translating it yields CASSYSAWANEKLFF.

There are a few counts of this clonotype. CDR3 in amino acids: CASSPDRGRNSPLHF. CDR3 DNA: TGTGCCAGCTCCCCCGACAGGGGGCGGAATTCACCCCTCCACTTT. The chain has TRBV6-1 and TRBJ1-6, with 10 bases that match TRBD1. Germline CDR1 reads MNHNS; CDR2 reads SASEGT. The CDR3 covers 15 residues. Unmatched junction bases numbered 8, after V lost 8 bases and J lost 7 bases.

The chain uses TRBV25-1 and TRBJ2-5; 8 nucleotides match TRBD1. J gave up 3 bases and V 4 bases, and 7 bases lay outside the gene matches. The CDR3 totals 15 residues. The V gene's germline CDR1 is MGHDK and CDR2 SYGVNS. The CDR3 nucleotides read TGTGCCAGCAGTGCCCTACTGACAGGGGAAGAGACCCAGTACTTC. It yields the protein CASSALLTGEETQYF.

This clonotype was seen at least ten times. The chain employs TRBV3-1 and TRBJ2-7, with D hard to call. Trimming stripped 0 bases from V and 3 bases from J, with 6 bases between. Germline V gives CDR1 LGHDT, CDR2 YNNKEL (reference sequence). The length of the CDR3 is 13 residues. The CDR3 sequence: CASSQDKVYEQYF. The DNA of the CDR3 is TGTGCCAGCAGCCAAGATAAGGTCTACGAGCAGTACTTC.

Concerning this clonotype: One junction end does not reproduce the germline sequence, and a read error may be involved. The chain links TRBV5-1 to TRBJ2-3, with D maybe TRBD2 (5 bases). Germline values: CDR1 SGHRS, CDR2 YFSETQ. The CDR3 is made up of 14 amino acids. This CDR3 is CATSIGVLYNEQYF. The CDR3 DNA reads TGTGCCACCAGTATCGGGGTACTATACAATGAGCAGTATTTT.

Comments on this clonotype: This may arise from a read error, as a much more abundant clone is one base away. The chain is built from TRBV6-1 and TRBJ2-2; D not certain. The CDR3 length is 14 residues. V lost 6 bases and J lost 1, with 9 bases in between. CDR1 is MNHNS and CDR2 is SASEGT in the germline V gene. CDR3 residues: CASRHPGNTGELFF. The CDR3 DNA sequence: TGTGCCAGCAGGCATCCGGGGAACACCGGGGAGCTGTTTTTT.

Points on this clonotype: A read error is likely, as this CDR3 ends without the conserved phenylalanine or tryptophan. The chain carries TRBV24-1 and TRBJ1-1; no firm D call. The CDR3 contains 13 residues. Germline CDR1 KGHDR, CDR2 SFDVKD. The CDR3 nucleotides read TGTGCCACCGTAGGACCGACGAACGCTGAAGCTTTCCTT. Encoded protein: CATVGPTNAEAFL.

The genes are TRBV29-1 and TRBJ1-2; D is unresolved. Trimming stripped 6 bases from V and 4 bases from J, with 3 bases between. Per the germline V gene, CDR1 is SQVTM and CDR2 is ANQGSEA. The CDR3 has 9 residues. As DNA, the CDR3 is TGCAGCGTGGCCTATGGCTACACCTTC. It specifies CSVAYGYTF. The variable domain in full, with the rest retrieved from reference TRBV29-1 and TRBJ1-2, is SAVISQKPSRDICQRGTSLTIQCQVDSQVTMMFWYRQQPGQSLTLIATANQGSEATYESGFVIDKFPISRPNLTFSTLTVSNMSPEDSSIYLCSVAYGYTFGSGTRLTVV.

The gene calls are TRBV7-9 and TRBJ1-1; D gene ambiguous. This CDR3 comprises 13 residues. V was cut by 2 bases and J by 4 bases, with 8 bases left in between. Germline V gene sequence: CDR1 SEHNR, CDR2 FQNEAQ (reference sequence). This CDR3 is CASSLFKGTEAFF. The CDR3 DNA reads as TGTGCCAGCAGCTTATTTAAGGGCACTGAAGCTTTCTTT.

The chain is built from TRBV7-8 and TRBJ1-1; D remains unclear. The V and J ends lost 1 base and 4 bases respectively, with 10 bases between them. Germline assignment: CDR1 SGHVS and CDR2 FQNEAQ. CDR3 length: 14 amino acids. The chain's CDR3 is CASSLGSFGTEAFF. CDR3 DNA: TGTGCCAGCAGCTTAGGGAGTTTCGGCACTGAAGCTTTCTTT.

This clonotype was found many times. The chain joins TRBV9 to TRBJ2-2, with a possible D match to TRBD1 (5 bases). This CDR3 has 15 residues. The V gene's germline CDR1 is SGDLS and CDR2 YYNGEE. Trimming pared 4 bases from V and 0 bases from J, leaving 10 bases between. In DNA form, the CDR3 reads TGTGCCAGCAGCACAAAGACAGCGAACACCGGGGAGCTGTTTTTT. Its protein is CASSTKTANTGELFF. The whole variable domain, remainder taken from reference TRBV9 and TRBJ2-2, is DSGVTQTPKHLITATGQRVTLRCSPRSGDLSVYWYQQSLDQGLQFLIQYYNGEERAKGNILERFSAQQFPDLHSELNLSSLELGDSALYFCASSTKTANTGELFFGEGSRLTVL.

A few counts support this clonotype. The CDR3 DNA follows: TGTGCCAGCAGCGCCTCCGGGACAGGGGTTGGCTACACCTTC. Protein: CASSASGTGVGYTF. The chain uses TRBV27 and TRBJ1-2; 10 bases fit TRBD1. The CDR3 has 14 residues. Germline V CDR1 and CDR2: MNHEY, SMNVEV (reference sequence). Trimming removed 6 bases from V and 7 bases from J; junction bases left unmatched: 8.

This clonotype occurred many times. The chain couples TRBV4-2 to TRBJ1-2; D not resolved. CDR1 and CDR2 from the germline V gene are LGHNA and YNFKEQ. The CDR3 covers 13 residues. V was trimmed by 1 base and J by 4 bases, leaving 7 bases between them. The CDR3 loop is CASSQGELYGYTF. The CDR3 bases are TGTGCCAGCAGCCAAGGCGAGCTCTATGGCTACACCTTC.

There are many counts of this clonotype. This chain joins TRBV19 and TRBJ2-3; D unresolved. Germline V gives CDR1 LNHDA, CDR2 SQIVND (reference sequence). The CDR3 runs to 14 residues. Trimming cost V 6 bases and J 4 bases, with 14 bases left between them. The CDR3 spells CASRAFRDPDTQYF. CDR3 coding DNA: TGTGCCAGTAGGGCCTTCCGTGACCCAGATACGCAGTATTTT. Supplemented by reference TRBV19 and TRBJ2-3, the full variable domain reads DGGITQSPKYLFRKEGQNVTLSCEQNLNHDAMYWYRQDPGQGLRLIYYSQIVNDFQKGDIAEGYSVSREKKESFPLTVTSAQKNPTAFYLCASRAFRDPDTQYFGPGTRLTVL.

This clonotype was counted many times. The chain uses TRBV20-1 and TRBJ1-4; tentatively, D is TRBD1 (5 bases). This CDR3 is built from 17 residues. V lost 0 bases, J lost 0 bases, and 14 bases lay in between. In germline, CDR1 is DFQATT, CDR2 SNEGSKA (reference sequence). The CDR3 here is CSARDNRDGATNEKLFF. The CDR3 coding sequence is TGCAGTGCTAGAGATAACCGGGACGGAGCAACTAATGAAAAACTGTTTTTT.

A remark on this clonotype: This may come from a read error, since a much larger clone is one base off. The CDR3 ends on some other residue instead of the conserved phenylalanine or tryptophan, so this is likely a read error. V usage is TRBV9 and J usage is TRBJ1-2; TRBD1 is a possible D gene (6 bases). The germline V and J ends were trimmed by 0 bases and 6 bases, with 9 bases remaining between them. The length of the CDR3 is 13 residues. Germline assignment: CDR1 SGDLS and CDR2 YYNGEE. As DNA, the CDR3 is TGTGCCAGCAGCGTAGGACAGGCAGATGGCTACACCTCC. This codes for CASSVGQADGYTS.